This record looks at one T cell receptor (beta chain) sequence and its context. The antigen it binds to is not known. It has no much larger one-base neighbor in the sample; base qualities were not kept. This entry belongs to a study of cytomegalovirus exposure and HLA in healthy donors listed by TCRdb under 2017. Broadly, across the study: According to an earlier analysis of a few hundred of the donors, roughly 180 million T cells yielded over 100 million unique TCR beta sequences and around 280 Gb of sequence data. Approximately 310 gigabases of sequencing data and approximately 92 million unique TCR sequences made up an early release that covered several hundred HLA-typed donors. Of the 300 to 500 genotyped donors, 75% to 85% were placed in the genetic ancestry cluster associated with self-reported Caucasian donors. The study aimed to test whether signatures of past pathogen exposure could be identified by cataloging public T cell receptors. Using immunosequencing, the study profiled T cell repertoires from 640 or so subjects and related those repertoires to cytomegalovirus serostatus. Besides the first cohort of roughly 700 subjects, a separate validation cohort made up of about 120 different subjects was used. The study combined high-throughput TCR immunosequencing, statistical association of individual TCRs with disease status, and machine learning to predict cytomegalovirus infection status. To study patterns of TCR occurrence, a later analysis re-analyzed previously published TCR beta repertoires from 666 donors and added high-resolution HLA genotyping. Rather than drawing on any new phenotypic data, the later analysis identified candidate immune exposures from TCR beta sequences and the way those sequences occurred across donors. An earlier analysis of some 600 of the donors applied high-throughput TCR beta sequencing to assess whether each TCR beta V gene segment acted as functional or pseudogenic. Donor age, sex, ethnicity and CMV serostatus were compiled together with the repertoire data. In a later genetic analysis, genome-wide SNP genotypes for about 65% of the roughly 700 donors were used, and that subset was treated as a discovery cohort. All discovery cohort repertoires had been generated on a single sequencing platform. Class I and class II HLA loci were covered by the typing at four-digit resolution. The number of typed donors differed by locus: about 620-640 for A, B, C, DRB1 and DQB1; approximately 520 for DQA1; around 610 for DPA1; and about 450 for DPB1. Because of strong linkage in the cohort, roughly 5 DR-DQ haplotypes were treated as single units for association and clustering. On average, roughly 250,000 unique TCR beta nucleotide sequences were sequenced per donor among 398 genotyped donors of the cohort, with 15% to 20% of those sequences being non-productive. General study outcomes and caveats: Most TCR sequences were observed very rarely across donors, whereas some public TCRs were present in many individuals. The study gave a list of under 200 TCR beta chains associated with cytomegalovirus. A later analysis associated 15,000 or so TCR beta sequences with specific HLA alleles at a false discovery rate of 0.05. Because HLA typing was missing for some donors at each locus, association tests included only the typed subset. It was suggested by the authors that the approach could potentially be generalized to other disease states and immunological phenotypes. In a later analysis, HLA-associated TCR beta chains were found to be more clonally expanded and to have lower generation probabilities than equally common non-associated chains. Because counts were too low, about 15 rarely observed V segments, including chromosome 9 orphons, were left out of the earlier analysis of a few hundred of the donors. In a later genetic analysis, a missense DCLRE1C variant was associated with V-gene and J-gene trimming of TCR beta chains, and the association was replicated in an independent cohort. In both the original and validation cohorts, the classifier was reported to diagnose cytomegalovirus status with high specificity and sensitivity. Correlated functional status among segregating V segments might be attributable to linkage disequilibrium, but an unknown experimental factor could not be ruled out. According to a later analysis, TCR association rates differed among HLA loci, with DRB1 alleles showing the most associated TCRs and HLA-C alleles showing the fewest. A further reported finding was that TCR beta sequences accurately predicted the HLA-A and HLA-B alleles for most subjects in the first cohort. CMV serostatus was the only immune exposure information available for the cohort. Some IMGT-functional V segments, including TRBV6-2 and TRBV6-3, could not be told apart with the 87-base-pair reads, so those segments were excluded. According to a later genetic analysis, donors in an Asian-associated ancestry cluster had fewer N-insertions in productive TCRs than the approximately 650-donor mean. Presence/absence analyses assumed roughly uniform sequencing depth across donors, an assumption that may not hold. An earlier analysis of around 500 of the donors showed that most TCR beta V segments appeared in productive rearrangements either about 90% or about 30% of the time, which broadly matched IMGT annotations. In this cohort, only TCR beta chains were sequenced, and detectable features were limited by the absence of alpha or paired-chain data. A few of the identified cytomegalovirus-associated TCR beta chains were confirmed in vitro to be specific for cytomegalovirus antigens. According to a later analysis, most CMV-associated TCR beta chains appeared to be HLA-restricted, and the HLA associations seemed to be driven largely by CMV exposure. A cluster of highly shared sequence variants was judged likely to represent a technical artifact of the sequencing pipeline. A later analysis reported that several top co-occurrence clusters appeared linked to parvovirus B19, influenza, CMV and Epstein-Barr virus. Assigning TCR associations to individual alleles was difficult when HLA alleles, especially DR and DQ, strongly co-occurred.

The cohort was made up of roughly 670 healthy bone marrow donors. Cohort members were all nominally healthy when sampled, although unrecorded immune exposures were likely present. The donor was CMV seronegative and belonged to the group of 350 or so seronegative cohort members. Each donor provided a peripheral blood sample, and peripheral blood mononuclear cells were used for TCR beta sequencing. Genomic DNA extraction from the blood cell samples was performed with the Qiagen DNeasy Blood Extraction Kit. From the cysteine through the phenylalanine, the CDR3 covers 16 amino acids. Left in the record is the CDR3 DNA by itself, 48 bases read in frame from the first base. Looking up the germline V gene yields CDR1 MGHRA and CDR2 YSYEKL. The germline V end is reduced by 2 bases and the J end by 6 bases; junction bases left unmatched: 7. The library was built by means of the immunoSEQ multiplex PCR assay. The multiplex PCR relied on a mix of 60 forward primers for TCR Vbeta segments and 13 reverse primers for TCR Jbeta segments. A multiplex PCR assay on genomic DNA amplified the CDR3 region of rearranged TCR beta genes. The Illumina HiSeq System was used to sequence the amplified TCR beta libraries as 87-base-pair reads. Under the source paper's analysis protocol: A later analysis tallied around 82 million unique TCR beta chains across the 640 or so repertoires, and roughly 11 million of those chains were shared by two or more donors. Raw reads were error-corrected and collapsed into unique sequences by a nearest-neighbor algorithm in which closely related sequences were merged to remove PCR and sequencing errors. To assign V, D and J gene segments, CDR3 sequences were aligned to IMGT reference sequences. For a sequence to be retained, a match of at least six nucleotides to both a V gene segment and a J gene segment was required. Rearrangements were called productive when the CDR3 lacked stop codons and stayed in frame with V and J; all others were non-productive. Following IMGT convention, CDR3 was defined as the stretch from the second conserved V-encoded cysteine up to the conserved J-encoded phenylalanine. The earlier analysis of fewer than 750 of the donors excluded sequences that lacked an unambiguous match to a single V gene segment. In an earlier analysis of around 600 of the donors, V segments were called functional above 56.7% productive rearrangements and were called segregating when the between-donor standard deviation exceeded 5%. A statistical classification framework was built to diagnose cytomegalovirus status from the catalog of TCR beta chain sequences. In a later analysis, V and J genes were assigned by comparing TCR nucleotide sequences against IMGT/GENE-DB human TR gene sequences. A later analysis assigned CDR3 sequences and most-parsimonious VDJ recombination scenarios with the TCRdist pipeline. A later analysis defined each TCR beta chain by its CDR3 amino acid sequence plus V-gene family, and excluded reads lacking a unique V-gene family. In a later analysis, 550 to 650 highly shared, low-generation-probability nucleotide sequences were removed to address suspected cross-contamination and a sequencing artifact. For each public chain, a later analysis derived a clonal expansion index from normalized ranks of inferred template counts within each repertoire. Generation probabilities in a later analysis came from a VDJ recombination model fitted to out-of-frame rearrangements, and those results were checked against IGoR. In a later analysis, hypergeometric tests were used to score TCR-TCR, TCR-HLA and TCR-CMV co-occurrence, with a repertoire-size bias correction applied to TCR pairs. A later analysis estimated false discovery rates by permuting HLA or CMV assignments 20 times. In a later analysis, co-occurring TCRs were grouped using DBSCAN, and TCRdist sequence similarity was added for clustering within HLA-allele-positive subsets. Co-occurrence clustering excluded repertoires with fewer than 30,000 or more than 120,000 public chains, plus five with anomalous nucleotide sharing. The clones in this table, taken by TCRdb from immuneACCESS, are in-frame only. Not every clone is retained; where verified, under half of the shortfall comes from an unresolved V gene, and the cause of the rest is unknown. V and J calls and clone size are those listed in that table; D and trimming were worked out from the DNA. This sample has under 150,000 clones in its table, and 70% to 80% of those were observed once. About 3.4% of the sample belongs to the ten largest clones.

This clonotype was obtained from a female donor in good health and CMV-seronegative. The chain employs TRBV4-1 and TRBJ2-2, and 9 bases in between align with TRBD2. Input material: PBMCs. The nucleotides are TGCGCCAGCAGCCAACCCGGGACTAGCAGAGCCGGGGAGCTGTTTTTT. Translated, this gives CASSQPGTSRAGELFF.